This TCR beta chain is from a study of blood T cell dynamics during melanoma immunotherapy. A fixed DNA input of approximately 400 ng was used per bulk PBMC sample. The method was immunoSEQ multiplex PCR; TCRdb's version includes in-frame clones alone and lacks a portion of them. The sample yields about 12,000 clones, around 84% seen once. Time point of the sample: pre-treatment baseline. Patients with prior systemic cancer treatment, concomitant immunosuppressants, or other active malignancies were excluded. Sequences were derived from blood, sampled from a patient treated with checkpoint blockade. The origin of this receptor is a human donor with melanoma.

The CDR3 region is CASTSTGVYNSPLHF. The DNA for the CDR3 is TGTGCCAGCACCTCAACAGGGGTATATAATTCACCCCTCCACTTT. V usage is TRBV6-6 and J usage is TRBJ1-6, with 7 positions matching TRBD1. V was pared by 7 bases and J by 4 bases, with 7 bases of the junction left unmatched. Germline CDR1 and CDR2: MNHNY and SVGAGI (reference sequence). This CDR3 comprises 15 residues.